The T cell receptor beta chain under discussion was sequenced for a study of cytotoxic CD8 clonotypes in ibrutinib-treated CLL. About the research overall: By median around 74 months, about 12 had progressed and about 15 stayed remitted; responses had been 2 complete and about 25 partial. It was after a median 12 months of treatment, range 6 to 36, that response samples were taken.

Deletions cut 4 bases from V and 4 bases from J, with 7 bases between. The CDR3 consists of 12 residues. Germline V gene data show CDR1 as SGDLS and CDR2 as YYNGEE. Sequencing used immunoSEQ multiplex PCR; TCRdb keeps in-frame clones, though not all of them. The sample holds more than 200,000 clones; 70% are singletons and the top ten take less than 20%. Genomic DNA for TCR beta libraries, around 2.1 micrograms, came from cryopreserved PBMCs. This chain connects TRBV9 to TRBJ2-3; the D gene could be TRBD1 or TRBD2 (5 bases each). Material: PBMCs, obtained after 24 months of ibrutinib treatment. The origin of this receptor is a human donor with chronic lymphocytic leukemia. CDR3 loop: CASSPGPDTQYF. The CDR3, as DNA: TGTGCCAGCAGCCCGGGGCCAGATACGCAGTATTTT.